This T cell receptor beta chain was sequenced in a study of blood T cell repertoires in COVID-19. About the research overall: Sources were T cells, B-cell-depleted T cells, or PBMCs; the material itself was cDNA or gDNA.

All enrollees were roughly 18 to 95 years old and from approximately 25 US areas. Cohorts were assigned according to the clinical history that participants reported. Original methodology: Amplification of reference gene primers provided the estimated nucleated cell counts. Only in-frame clones appear in the TCRdb table, and some are missing; sequencing was by immunoSEQ multiplex PCR. V and J calls and clone size are given by that table; D and trimming were obtained from the DNA. The table lists around 400,000 clones, approximately 91% of them singletons. V was cut by 6 bases and J by 1 base, with 13 bases left in between. The CDR3 is made up of 14 amino acids. Germline V gene sequence: CDR1 MNHEY, CDR2 SMNVEV (reference sequence).

The chain recombines TRBV27 with TRBJ2-7; possible D gene TRBD2, 6 bases. The TCR originated in a woman aged 35 to 49 who had been exposed to COVID-19. The sequenced sample was PBMCs or T cells enriched from blood (not recorded which). CDR3 region: CASSPKGRSYEQYF. The CDR3 DNA sequence: TGTGCCAGCAGCCCAAAGGGGAGGTCCTACGAGCAGTACTTC.